This T cell receptor (beta chain) was sequenced during a study of early T cells in non-severe SARS-CoV-2 infection. In the library, individual cDNA molecules carried attached unique molecular identifiers. TCRdb fed the 5' RACE reads into MiXCR, producing one record per CDR3 protein. The table records 25,000 to 30,000 distinct CDR3 sequences, under 6% of them present only once. The clonotype comes from an adult who was a healthcare worker with PCR-confirmed SARS-CoV-2 infection or an uninfected control (not recorded which). Sequences were obtained from whole blood.

The CDR3 DNA is TGTGCCAGCAGCCTTTTAGGGGCAGGACCCTACGAGCAGTACTTC. Protein sequence: CASSLLGAGPYEQYF. The chain links TRBV28 to TRBJ2-7, with D possibly being TRBD1 (5 bases). Trimming took off 6 bases at V and 2 bases at J, with 17 bases between the two ends. Looked up from germline, CDR1 is MDHEN and CDR2 is SYDVKM. The length of the CDR3 is 15 residues.